This is a list of T cell receptor delta chains from one sample in a study of gamma-delta T cells after stem cell transplantation. TCRdb reprocessed the RT-PCR reads using CATT. The profile shows thousands of delta-chain clones, around a tenth of them singletons. Sequencing was done on a sample of gamma-delta T cells. The receptor source for this set is a human donor. It is not recorded whose cells these are; they may come from a transplant donor. Both conserved end residues are part of each CDR3. The D gene is left open where the match is weak. Not all rows give a size; the values are once, few, many and, for expanded clones, a class.

cdr3_length | j_call | d_call | v_call | clone_size | cdr3_nt | cdr3_aa
18 | TRDJ1 | TRDD3 | TRDV2 | few | TGTGCCTGTGACACCGTACTTACTGGGGGATCCCACACCGATAAACTCATCTTT | CACDTVLTGGSHTDKLIF
17 | TRDJ1 | TRDD3 | TRDV2 | medium-sized | TGTGCCTGTGCCCCACTGGGGGATACGGGTGGCGGCGATAAACTCATCTTT | CACAPLGDTGGGDKLIF
19 | TRDJ1 | TRDD3 | TRDV2 | few | TGTGCCTGTGACGCCGTACTGGGGGATACGCGCCGTGACACCGATAAACTCATCTTT | CACDAVLGDTRRDTDKLIF
18 | TRDJ3 | . | TRDV2 | few | TGTGCCTGTGACACCTGGGGACGCCGCTCCTGGGACACCCGACAGATGTTTTTC | CACDTWGRRSWDTRQMFF
19 | TRDJ1 | TRDD3 | TRDV2 | . | TGTGCCTGTGACACTATCTCCGCGACTGGGGGATTTGGCCCCGATAAACTCATCTTT | CACDTISATGGFGPDKLIF
16 | TRDJ1 | TRDD3 | TRDV2 | . | TGTGCCTGTGACAGACTGGGGGACCCTTACACCGATAAACTCATCTTT | CACDRLGDPYTDKLIF
20 | TRDJ1 | TRDD3 | TRDV2 | few | TGTGCCTGTGACACCGTTACCCGTTCTGGGGGCCCCCCGGACACCGATAAACTCATCTTT | CACDTVTRSGGPPDTDKLIF
16 | TRDJ1 | TRDD3 | TRDV2 | medium-sized | TGTGCCTGTGACACCCTTGTACTGGGGGATAACGATAAACTCATCTTT | CACDTLVLGDNDKLIF
23 | TRDJ3 | . | TRDV2 | medium-sized | TGTGCCTGTGACACTTTGGGAGGGGATGACCGACCTTCGAGCTCCTGGGACACCCGACAGATGTTTTTC | CACDTLGGDDRPSSSWDTRQMFF
22 | TRDJ3 | . | TRDV2 | . | TGTGCCTGTGACACTCCCAACTCTGGGGTATACCACAGCTCCTGGGACACCCGACAGATGTTTTTC | CACDTPNSGVYHSSWDTRQMFF
16 | TRDJ1 | . | TRDV2 | few | TGTGCCTGTGACACCGTACCGTCTACGTACACCGATAAACTCATCTTT | CACDTVPSTYTDKLIF
17 | TRDJ1 | . | TRDV2 | few | TGTGCCTGTGACACCGTGGCCGAGGAGGATAACACCGATAAACTCATCTTT | CACDTVAEEDNTDKLIF
17 | TRDJ1 | . | TRDV2 | medium-sized | TGTGCCTGTGACACGATAGCTGGGGATTTGTACACCGATAAACTCATCTTT | CACDTIAGDLYTDKLIF
21 | TRDJ3 | TRDD3 | TRDV2 | . | TGTGCCTGTGACCCAGTACTGGGGAACCAAAAGAGGTCCTGGGACACCCGACAGATGTTTTTC | CACDPVLGNQKRSWDTRQMFF
18 | TRDJ1 | TRDD3 | TRDV2 | . | TGTGCCTGTGACACAGTCCAACTGGGGGATACGAACACCGATAAACTCATCTTT | CACDTVQLGDTNTDKLIF
19 | TRDJ3 | . | TRDV2 | . | TGTGCCTGTGACACTACCGGGGGGCCAAGCTCCTGGGACACCCGACAGATGTTTTTC | CACDTTGGPSSWDTRQMFF
20 | TRDJ1 | . | TRDV2 | . | TGTGCCTGTGACACCGTTGAGGATTCCGTACCTACCCGTTACACCGATAAACTCATCTTT | CACDTVEDSVPTRYTDKLIF
22 | TRDJ1 | TRDD3 | TRDV2 | few | TGTGCCTGTGACACACTTCGAATGTCGGGTTCTGTGGGGGATACAGGCACCGATAAACTCATCTTT | CACDTLRMSGSVGDTGTDKLIF
24 | TRDJ3 | . | TRDV2 | . | TGTGCCTGTGACACCGCGGAGAGTGGTCTGGGGTCGGGAGAAAACTCCTGGGACACCCGACAGATGTTTTTC | CACDTAESGLGSGENSWDTRQMFF
14 | TRDJ1 | . | TRDV2 | . | TGTGCCTGTGACCCTATCCGGGACACCGATAAACTCATCTTT | CACDPIRDTDKLIF
20 | TRDJ1 | TRDD3 | TRDV1 | . | TGTGCTCTTGGGGAACACCCCGATACTGGGGGATTCGTAGGCACCGATAAACTCATCTTT | CALGEHPDTGGFVGTDKLIF
23 | TRDJ1 | TRDD3 | TRDV2 | . | TGTGCCTGTGACACCGTTTTCCTTCCTACCAACGGGTACTGGGGGATACACACCGATAAACTCATCTTT | CACDTVFLPTNGYWGIHTDKLIF
20 | TRDJ1 | . | TRDV2 | . | TGTGCCTGTGACACGGTATCTGTCCTGGCGGATCGGGGTACTGACGATACACTCATCTTT | CACDTVSVLADRGTDDTLIF
21 | TRDJ3 | TRDD3 | TRDV2 | medium-sized | TGTGCCTGTGACACCATCTTGGGGGATACGTATCGCTCCTGGGACACCCGACAGATGTTTTTC | CACDTILGDTYRSWDTRQMFF
18 | TRDJ1 | TRDD3 | TRDV2 | medium-sized | TGTGCCTGTGACAGCTTACTGGGGGACTCCCTCGACACCGATAAACTCATCTTT | CACDSLLGDSLDTDKLIF
15 | TRDJ1 | . | TRDV2 | few | TGTGCCTGTTACTCCCTGGGGAGATACACCGATAAACTCATCTTT | CACYSLGRYTDKLIF
26 | TRDJ1 | TRDD3 | TRDV2 | medium-sized | TGTGCCTGTGACAAGATGTTCCTCGGACCGACTGGGGGGAGGTTCGGAGATCAGGTGTACACCGATAAACTCATCTTT | CACDKMFLGPTGGRFGDQVYTDKLIF